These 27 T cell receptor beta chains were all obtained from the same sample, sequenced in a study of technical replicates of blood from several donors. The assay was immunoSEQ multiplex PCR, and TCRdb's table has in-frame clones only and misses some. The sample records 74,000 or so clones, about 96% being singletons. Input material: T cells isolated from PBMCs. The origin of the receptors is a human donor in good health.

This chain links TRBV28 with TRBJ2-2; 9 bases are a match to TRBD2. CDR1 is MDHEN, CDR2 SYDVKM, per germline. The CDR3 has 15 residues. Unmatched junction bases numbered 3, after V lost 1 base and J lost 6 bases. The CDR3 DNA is TGTGCCAGCAGTTTATCGCTAGCGGGACCCGGGGAGCTGTTTTTT. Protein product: CASSLSLAGPGELFF.

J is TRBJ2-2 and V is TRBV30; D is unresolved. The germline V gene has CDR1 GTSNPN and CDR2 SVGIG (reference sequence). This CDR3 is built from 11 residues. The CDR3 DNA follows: TGTGCTCGACAATTCACCGGGGAGCTGTTTTTT. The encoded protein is CARQFTGELFF. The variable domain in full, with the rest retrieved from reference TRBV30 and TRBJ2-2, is SQTIHQWPATLVQPVGSPLSLECTVEGTSNPNLYWYRQAAGRGLQLLFYSVGIGQISSEVPQNLSASRPQDRQFILSSKKLLLSDSGFYLCARQFTGELFFGEGSRLTVL.

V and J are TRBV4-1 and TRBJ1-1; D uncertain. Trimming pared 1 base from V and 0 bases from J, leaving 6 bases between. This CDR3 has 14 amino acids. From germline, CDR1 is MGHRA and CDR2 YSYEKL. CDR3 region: CASSQGPVNTEAFF. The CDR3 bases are TGCGCCAGCAGCCAAGGCCCGGTGAACACTGAAGCTTTCTTT.

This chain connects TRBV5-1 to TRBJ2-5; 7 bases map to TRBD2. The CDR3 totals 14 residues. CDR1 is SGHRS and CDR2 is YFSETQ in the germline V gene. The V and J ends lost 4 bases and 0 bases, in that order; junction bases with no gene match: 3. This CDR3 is CASSPAGDQETQYF. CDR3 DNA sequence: TGCGCCAGCAGCCCGGCGGGGGACCAAGAGACCCAGTACTTC.

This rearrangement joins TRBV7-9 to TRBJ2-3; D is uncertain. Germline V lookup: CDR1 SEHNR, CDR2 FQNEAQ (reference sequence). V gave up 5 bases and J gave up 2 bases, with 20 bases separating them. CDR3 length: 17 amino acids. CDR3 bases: TGTGCCAGCAGCCCAAATGGCGGTGTCCGGTTCACAGATACGCAGTATTTT. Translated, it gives CASSPNGGVRFTDTQYF.

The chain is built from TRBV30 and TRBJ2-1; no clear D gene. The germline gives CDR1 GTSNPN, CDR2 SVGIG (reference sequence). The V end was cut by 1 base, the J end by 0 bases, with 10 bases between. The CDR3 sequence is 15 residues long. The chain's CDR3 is CAWSERLLSYNEQFF. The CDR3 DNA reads TGTGCCTGGAGTGAGCGCCTCCTCTCCTACAATGAGCAGTTCTTC.

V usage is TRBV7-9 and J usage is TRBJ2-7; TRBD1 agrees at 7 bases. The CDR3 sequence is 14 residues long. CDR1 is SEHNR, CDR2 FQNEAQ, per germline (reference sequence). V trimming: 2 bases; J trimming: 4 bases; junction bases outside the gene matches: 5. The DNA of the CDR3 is TGTGCCAGCAGCTTACGACAGGGTGGGTACGAGCAGTACTTC. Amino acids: CASSLRQGGYEQYF.

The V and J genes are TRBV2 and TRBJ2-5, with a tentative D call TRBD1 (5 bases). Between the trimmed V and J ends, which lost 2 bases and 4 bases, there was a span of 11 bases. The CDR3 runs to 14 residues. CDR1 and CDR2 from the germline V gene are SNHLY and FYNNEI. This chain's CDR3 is CASSEQGFGETQYF. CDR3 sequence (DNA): TGTGCCAGCAGTGAACAGGGTTTCGGAGAGACCCAGTACTTC.

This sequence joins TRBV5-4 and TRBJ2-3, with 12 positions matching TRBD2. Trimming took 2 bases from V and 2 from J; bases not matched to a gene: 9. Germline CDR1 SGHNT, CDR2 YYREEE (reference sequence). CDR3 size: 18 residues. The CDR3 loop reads CASSFSATSGRFTDTQYF. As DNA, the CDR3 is TGTGCCAGCAGCTTTTCGGCTACTAGCGGGAGGTTCACAGATACGCAGTATTTT.

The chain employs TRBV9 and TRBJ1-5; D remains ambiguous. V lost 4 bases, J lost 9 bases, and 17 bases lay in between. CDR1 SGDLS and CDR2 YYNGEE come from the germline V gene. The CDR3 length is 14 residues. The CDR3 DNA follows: TGTGCCAGCAGCCCTGAATCAGGCGATCGGCCCCAGCATTTT. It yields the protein CASSPESGDRPQHF.

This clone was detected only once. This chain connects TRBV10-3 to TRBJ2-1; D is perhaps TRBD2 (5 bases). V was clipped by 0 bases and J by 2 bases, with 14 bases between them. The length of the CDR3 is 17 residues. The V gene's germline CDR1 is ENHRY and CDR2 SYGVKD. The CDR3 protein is CAISESVGGSAYNEQFF. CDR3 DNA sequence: TGTGCCATCAGTGAGTCAGTTGGAGGAAGCGCCTACAATGAGCAGTTCTTC.

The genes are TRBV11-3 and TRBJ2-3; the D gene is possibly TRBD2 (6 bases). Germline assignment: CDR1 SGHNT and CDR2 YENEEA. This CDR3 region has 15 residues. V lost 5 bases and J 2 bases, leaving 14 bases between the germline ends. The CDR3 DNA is TGTGCCAGCAGCCCCGGGGCGGGGCCCACAGATACGCAGTATTTT. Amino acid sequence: CASSPGAGPTDTQYF.

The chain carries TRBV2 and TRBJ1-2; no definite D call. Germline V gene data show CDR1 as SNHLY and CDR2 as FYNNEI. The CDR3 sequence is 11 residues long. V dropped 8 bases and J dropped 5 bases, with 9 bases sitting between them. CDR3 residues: CASQRAYGYTF. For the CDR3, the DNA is TGTGCCAGCCAGCGCGCTTATGGCTACACCTTC.

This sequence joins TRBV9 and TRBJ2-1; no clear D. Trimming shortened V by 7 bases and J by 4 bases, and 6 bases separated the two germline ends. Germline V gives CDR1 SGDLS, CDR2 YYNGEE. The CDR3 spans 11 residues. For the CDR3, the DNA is TGTGCCAGCGAGAGATACAATGAGCAGTTCTTC. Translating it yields CASERYNEQFF.

DNA of the CDR3: TGTGCCAGTACCCACACTAGCGGCCTCAACAATGAGCAGTTCTTC. Translation: CASTHTSGLNNEQFF. The rearrangement links TRBV19 to TRBJ2-1, with 8 bases matching TRBD2. Trimming took 7 bases from V and 5 from J; bases not matched to a gene: 10. The CDR3 has 15 amino acids. Germline CDR1 and CDR2: LNHDA and SQIVND (reference sequence).

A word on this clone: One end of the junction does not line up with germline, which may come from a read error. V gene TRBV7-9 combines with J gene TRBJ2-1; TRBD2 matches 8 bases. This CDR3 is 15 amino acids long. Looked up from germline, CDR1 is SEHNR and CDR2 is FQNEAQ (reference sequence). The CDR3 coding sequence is TGTGCCAGCAGATTAGCGGGGAGCTCCTACAATGAGCAGTTCTTC. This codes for CASRLAGSSYNEQFF.

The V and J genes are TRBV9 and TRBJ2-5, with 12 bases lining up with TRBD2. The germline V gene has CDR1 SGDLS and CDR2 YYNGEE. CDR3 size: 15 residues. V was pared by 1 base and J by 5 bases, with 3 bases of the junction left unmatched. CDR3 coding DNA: TGTGCCAGCAGCGTAACCGGGACTAGCGGGGAGACCCAGTACTTC. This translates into CASSVTGTSGETQYF.

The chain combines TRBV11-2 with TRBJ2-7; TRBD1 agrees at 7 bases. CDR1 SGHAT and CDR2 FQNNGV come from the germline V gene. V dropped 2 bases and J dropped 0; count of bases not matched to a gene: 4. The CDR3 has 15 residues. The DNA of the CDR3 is TGTGCCAGCAGCTTAACACAGGGGCGCTCCTACGAGCAGTACTTC. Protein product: CASSLTQGRSYEQYF.

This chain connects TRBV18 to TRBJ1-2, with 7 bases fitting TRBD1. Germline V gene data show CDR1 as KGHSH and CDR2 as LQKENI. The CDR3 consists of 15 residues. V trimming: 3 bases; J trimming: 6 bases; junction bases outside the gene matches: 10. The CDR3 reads CASSPPATGRNGYTF. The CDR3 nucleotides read TGTGCCAGCTCACCTCCCGCGACAGGGCGAAATGGCTACACCTTC. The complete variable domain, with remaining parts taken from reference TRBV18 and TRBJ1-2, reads NAGVMQNPRHLVRRRGQEARLRCSPMKGHSHVYWYRQLPEEGLKFMVYLQKENIIDESGMPKERFSAEFPKEGPSILRIQQVVRGDSAAYFCASSPPATGRNGYTFGSGTRLTVV.

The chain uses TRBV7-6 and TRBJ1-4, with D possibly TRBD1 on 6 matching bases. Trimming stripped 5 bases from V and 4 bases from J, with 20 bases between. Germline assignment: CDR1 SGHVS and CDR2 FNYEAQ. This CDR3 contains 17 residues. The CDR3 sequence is CASSGAQGRPYNEKLFF. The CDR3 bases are TGTGCCAGCAGCGGTGCTCAGGGGCGGCCCTATAATGAAAAACTGTTTTTT.

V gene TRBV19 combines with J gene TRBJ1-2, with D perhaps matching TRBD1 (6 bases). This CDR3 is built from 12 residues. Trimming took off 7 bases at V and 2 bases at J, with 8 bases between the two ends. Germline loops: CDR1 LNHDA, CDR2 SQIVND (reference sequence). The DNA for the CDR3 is TGTGCCAGTACGGACAGAAACTATGGCTACACCTTC. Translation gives CASTDRNYGYTF.

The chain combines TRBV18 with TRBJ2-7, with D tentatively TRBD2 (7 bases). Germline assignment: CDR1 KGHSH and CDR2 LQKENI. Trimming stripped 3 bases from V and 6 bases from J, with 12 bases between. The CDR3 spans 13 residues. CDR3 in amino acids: CASSPRGGLEQYF. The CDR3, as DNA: TGTGCCAGCTCACCCAGGGGAGGGCTCGAGCAGTACTTC. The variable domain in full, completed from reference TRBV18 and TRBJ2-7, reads NAGVMQNPRHLVRRRGQEARLRCSPMKGHSHVYWYRQLPEEGLKFMVYLQKENIIDESGMPKERFSAEFPKEGPSILRIQQVVRGDSAAYFCASSPRGGLEQYFGPGTRLTVT.

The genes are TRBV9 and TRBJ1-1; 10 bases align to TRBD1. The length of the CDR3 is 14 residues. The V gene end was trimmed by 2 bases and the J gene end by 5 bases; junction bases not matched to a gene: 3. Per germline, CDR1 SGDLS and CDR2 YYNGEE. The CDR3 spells CASSVGTGVTEAFF. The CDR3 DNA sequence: TGTGCCAGCAGCGTTGGGACAGGGGTGACTGAAGCTTTCTTT.

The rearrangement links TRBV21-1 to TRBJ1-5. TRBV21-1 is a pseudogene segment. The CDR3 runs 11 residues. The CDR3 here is CASRLNQPQHF. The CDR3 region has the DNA TGTGCCAGCAGGTTAAATCAGCCCCAGCATTTT.

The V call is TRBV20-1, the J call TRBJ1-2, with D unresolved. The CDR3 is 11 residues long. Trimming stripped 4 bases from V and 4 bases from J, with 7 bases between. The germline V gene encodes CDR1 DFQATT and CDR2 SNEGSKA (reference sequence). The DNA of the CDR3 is TGCAGTGCTATCTACGTCTATGGCTACACCTTC. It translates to CSAIYVYGYTF.

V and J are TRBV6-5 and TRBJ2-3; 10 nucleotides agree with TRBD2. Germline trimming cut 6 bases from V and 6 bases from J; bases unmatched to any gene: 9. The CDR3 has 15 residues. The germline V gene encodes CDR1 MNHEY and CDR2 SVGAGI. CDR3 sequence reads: CASSPSGGAGDTQYF. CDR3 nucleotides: TGTGCCAGCAGCCCGAGCGGGGGGGCTGGGGATACGCAGTATTTT.

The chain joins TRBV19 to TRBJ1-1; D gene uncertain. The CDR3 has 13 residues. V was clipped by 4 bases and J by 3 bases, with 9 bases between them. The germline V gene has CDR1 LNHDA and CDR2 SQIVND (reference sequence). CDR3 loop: CASSTGLHTEAFF. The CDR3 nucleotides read TGTGCCAGTAGTACTGGGCTCCACACTGAAGCTTTCTTT.